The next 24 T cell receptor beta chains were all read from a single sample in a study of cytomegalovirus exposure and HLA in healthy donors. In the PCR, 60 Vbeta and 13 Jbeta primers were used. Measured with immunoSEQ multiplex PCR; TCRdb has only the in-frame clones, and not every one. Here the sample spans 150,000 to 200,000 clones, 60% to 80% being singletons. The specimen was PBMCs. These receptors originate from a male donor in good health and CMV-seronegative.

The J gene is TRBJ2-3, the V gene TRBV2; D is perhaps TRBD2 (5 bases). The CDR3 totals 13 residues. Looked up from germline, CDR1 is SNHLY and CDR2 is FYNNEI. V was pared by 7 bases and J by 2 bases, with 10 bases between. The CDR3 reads CASNGLYTDTQYF. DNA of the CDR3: TGTGCCAGCAATGGACTCTACACAGATACGCAGTATTTT.

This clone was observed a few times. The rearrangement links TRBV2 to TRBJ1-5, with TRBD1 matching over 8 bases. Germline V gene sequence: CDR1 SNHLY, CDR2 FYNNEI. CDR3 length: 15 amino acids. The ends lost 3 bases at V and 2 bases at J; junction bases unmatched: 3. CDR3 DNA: TGTGCCAGCAGTGACGGACAGGGAGGCAATCAGCCCCAGCATTTT. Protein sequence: CASSDGQGGNQPQHF. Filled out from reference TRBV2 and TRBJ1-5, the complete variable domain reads EPEVTQTPSHQVTQMGQEVILRCVPISNHLYFYWYRQILGQKVEFLVSFYNNEISEKSEIFDDQFSVERPDGSNFTLKIRSTKLEDSAMYFCASSDGQGGNQPQHFGDGTRLSIL.

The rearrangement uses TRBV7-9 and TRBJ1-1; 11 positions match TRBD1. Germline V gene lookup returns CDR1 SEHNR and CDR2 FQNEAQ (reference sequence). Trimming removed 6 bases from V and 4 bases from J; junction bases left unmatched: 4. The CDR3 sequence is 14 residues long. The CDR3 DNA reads TGTGCCAGCAGGTACGGGACAGGGGGCACTGAAGCTTTCTTT. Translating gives CASRYGTGGTEAFF.

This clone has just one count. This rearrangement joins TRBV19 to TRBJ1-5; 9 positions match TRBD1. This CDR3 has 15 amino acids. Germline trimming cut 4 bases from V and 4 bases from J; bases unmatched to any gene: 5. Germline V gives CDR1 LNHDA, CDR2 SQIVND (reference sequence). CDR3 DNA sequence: TGTGCCAGTAGTACCCAACAGGGGGCTAATCAGCCCCAGCATTTT. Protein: CASSTQQGANQPQHF.

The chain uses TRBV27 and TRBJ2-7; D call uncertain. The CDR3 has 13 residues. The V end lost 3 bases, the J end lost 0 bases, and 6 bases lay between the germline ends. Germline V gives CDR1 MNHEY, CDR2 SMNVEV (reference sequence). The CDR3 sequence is CASSFGGSYEQYF. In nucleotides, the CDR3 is TGTGCCAGCAGTTTCGGCGGCTCCTACGAGCAGTACTTC.

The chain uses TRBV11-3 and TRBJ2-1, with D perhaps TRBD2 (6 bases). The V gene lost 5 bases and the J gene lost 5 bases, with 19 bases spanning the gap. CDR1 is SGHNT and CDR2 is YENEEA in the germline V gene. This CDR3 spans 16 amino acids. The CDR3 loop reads CASSPRRGSRDNEQFF. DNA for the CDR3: TGTGCCAGCAGCCCCCGCCGGGGGTCGAGGGACAATGAGCAGTTCTTC.

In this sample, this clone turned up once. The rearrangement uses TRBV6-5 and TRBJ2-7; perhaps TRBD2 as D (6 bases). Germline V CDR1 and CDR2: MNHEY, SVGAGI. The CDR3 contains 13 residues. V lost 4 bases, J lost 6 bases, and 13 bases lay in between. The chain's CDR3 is CASSFRIGGEQYF. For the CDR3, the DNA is TGTGCCAGCAGTTTTCGCATCGGGGGCGAGCAGTACTTC.

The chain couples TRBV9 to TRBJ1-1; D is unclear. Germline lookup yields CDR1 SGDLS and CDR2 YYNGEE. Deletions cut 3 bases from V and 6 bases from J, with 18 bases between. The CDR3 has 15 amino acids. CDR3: CASSGPEEGFSEAFF. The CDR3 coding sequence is TGTGCCAGCAGCGGCCCGGAGGAGGGTTTTTCTGAAGCTTTCTTT.

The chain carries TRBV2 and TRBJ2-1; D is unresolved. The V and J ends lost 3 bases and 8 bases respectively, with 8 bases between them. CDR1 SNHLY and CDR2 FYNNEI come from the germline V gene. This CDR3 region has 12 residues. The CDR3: CASSETYDEQFF. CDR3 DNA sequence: TGTGCCAGCAGTGAGACTTACGATGAGCAGTTCTTC. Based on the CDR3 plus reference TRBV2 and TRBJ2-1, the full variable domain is EPEVTQTPSHQVTQMGQEVILRCVPISNHLYFYWYRQILGQKVEFLVSFYNNEISEKSEIFDDQFSVERPDGSNFTLKIRSTKLEDSAMYFCASSETYDEQFFGPGTRLTVL.

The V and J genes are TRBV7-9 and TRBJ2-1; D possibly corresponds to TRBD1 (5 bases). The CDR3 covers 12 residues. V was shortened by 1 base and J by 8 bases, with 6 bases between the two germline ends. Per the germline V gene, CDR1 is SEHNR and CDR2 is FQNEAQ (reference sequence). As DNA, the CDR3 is TGTGCCAGCAGCTTAGAGGGGTATGAGCAGTTCTTC. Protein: CASSLEGYEQFF.

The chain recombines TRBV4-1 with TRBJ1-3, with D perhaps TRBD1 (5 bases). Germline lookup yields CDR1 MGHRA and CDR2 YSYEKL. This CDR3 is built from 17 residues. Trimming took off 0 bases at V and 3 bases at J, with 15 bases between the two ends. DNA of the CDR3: TGCGCCAGCAGCCAAGAAGAGGTCAGGGCCGTTGGAAACACCATATATTTT. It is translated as CASSQEEVRAVGNTIYF.

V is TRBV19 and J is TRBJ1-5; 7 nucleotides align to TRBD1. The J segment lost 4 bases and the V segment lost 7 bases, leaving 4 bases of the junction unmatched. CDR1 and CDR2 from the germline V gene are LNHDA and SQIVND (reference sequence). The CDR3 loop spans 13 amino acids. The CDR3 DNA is TGTGCCAGTACGGACAGGTTTAATCAGCCCCAGCATTTT. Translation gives CASTDRFNQPQHF.

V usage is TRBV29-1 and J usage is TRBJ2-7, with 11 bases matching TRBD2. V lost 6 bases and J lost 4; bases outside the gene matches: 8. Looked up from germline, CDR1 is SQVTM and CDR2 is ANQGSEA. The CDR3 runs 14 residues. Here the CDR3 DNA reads TGCAGCGTCTCACTAGCGGGGGAAATGTACGAGCAGTACTTC. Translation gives CSVSLAGEMYEQYF.

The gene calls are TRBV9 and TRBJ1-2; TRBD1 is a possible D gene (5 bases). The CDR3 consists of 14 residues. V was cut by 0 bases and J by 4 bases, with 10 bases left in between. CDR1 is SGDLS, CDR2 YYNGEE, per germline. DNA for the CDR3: TGTGCCAGCAGCGTAGGGCAGGGTGCCTATGGCTACACCTTC. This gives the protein CASSVGQGAYGYTF.

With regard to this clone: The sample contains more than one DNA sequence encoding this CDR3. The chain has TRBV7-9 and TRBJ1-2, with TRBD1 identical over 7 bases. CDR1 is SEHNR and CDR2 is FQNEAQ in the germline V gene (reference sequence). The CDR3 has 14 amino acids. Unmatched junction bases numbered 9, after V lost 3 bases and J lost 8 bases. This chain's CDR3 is CASSLAGGEGGYTF. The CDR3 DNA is TGTGCCAGCAGCTTGGCAGGGGGAGAAGGGGGCTACACCTTC.

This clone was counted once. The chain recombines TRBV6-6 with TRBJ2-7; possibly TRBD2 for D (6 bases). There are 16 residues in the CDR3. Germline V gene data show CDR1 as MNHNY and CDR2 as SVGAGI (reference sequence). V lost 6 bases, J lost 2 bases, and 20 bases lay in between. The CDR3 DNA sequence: TGTGCCAGCAGCTACAGTGGGGGGTGGGGTGCCTACGAGCAGTACTTC. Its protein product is CASSYSGGWGAYEQYF.

The DNA of the CDR3 is TGTGCCAGCTCACAAGGACAGGTCTATACGCCCTACAATGAGCAGTTCTTC. This sequence encodes CASSQGQVYTPYNEQFF. The J gene is TRBJ2-1, the V gene TRBV18; 7 bases fit TRBD1. The CDR3 extends over 17 amino acids. With V trimmed by 4 bases and J by 2 bases, 11 bases remained unmatched. Germline values: CDR1 KGHSH, CDR2 LQKENI.

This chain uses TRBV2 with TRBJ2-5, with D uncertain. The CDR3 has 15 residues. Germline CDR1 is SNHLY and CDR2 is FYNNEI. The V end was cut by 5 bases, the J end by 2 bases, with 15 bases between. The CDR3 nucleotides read TGTGCCAGCAGTTCCGTGGGCCTTTATCAAGAGACCCAGTACTTC. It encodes CASSSVGLYQETQYF.

The CDR3 spells CASSEAGTVYGYTF. The CDR3 nucleotides read TGTGCCAGCAGTGAGGCTGGGACAGTCTATGGCTACACCTTC. V gene TRBV2 combines with J gene TRBJ1-2; 7 nucleotides agree with TRBD1. CDR1 is SNHLY, CDR2 FYNNEI, per germline. CDR3 length: 14 residues. The trim removed 3 bases at V and 4 bases at J, leaving 5 bases unmatched.

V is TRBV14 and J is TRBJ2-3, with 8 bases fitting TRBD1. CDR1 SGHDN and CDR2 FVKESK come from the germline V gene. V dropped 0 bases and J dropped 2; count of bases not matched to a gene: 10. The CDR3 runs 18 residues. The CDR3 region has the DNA TGTGCCAGCAGCCAAGAGTGGACAGGGTGGAGTATCACAGATACGCAGTATTTT. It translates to CASSQEWTGWSITDTQYF.

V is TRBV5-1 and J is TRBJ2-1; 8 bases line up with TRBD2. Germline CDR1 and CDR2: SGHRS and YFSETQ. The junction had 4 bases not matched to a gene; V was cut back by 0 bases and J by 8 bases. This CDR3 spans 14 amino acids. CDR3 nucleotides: TGCGCCAGCAGCTTGGCGGGAGGGCCGGATGAGCAGTTCTTC. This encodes CASSLAGGPDEQFF.

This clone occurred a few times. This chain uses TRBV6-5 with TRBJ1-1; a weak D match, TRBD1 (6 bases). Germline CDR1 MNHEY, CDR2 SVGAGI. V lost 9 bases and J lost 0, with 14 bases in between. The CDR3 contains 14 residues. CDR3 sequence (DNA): TGTGCCAGAAGACCACAGGGTCTGAACACTGAAGCTTTCTTT. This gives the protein CARRPQGLNTEAFF.

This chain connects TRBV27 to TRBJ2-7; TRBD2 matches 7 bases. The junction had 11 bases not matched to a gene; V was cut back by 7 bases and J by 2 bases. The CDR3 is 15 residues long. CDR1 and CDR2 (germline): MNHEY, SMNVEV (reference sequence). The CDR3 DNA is TGTGCCAGCACCCAATCAGCGGGGAATGCCTACGAGCAGTACTTC. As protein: CASTQSAGNAYEQYF.

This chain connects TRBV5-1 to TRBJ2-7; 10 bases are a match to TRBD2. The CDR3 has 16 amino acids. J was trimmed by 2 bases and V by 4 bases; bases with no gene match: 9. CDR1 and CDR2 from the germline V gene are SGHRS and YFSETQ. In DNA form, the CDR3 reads TGCGCCAGCAGCCAGGGGGGGACTAGCGACCCCTACGAGCAGTACTTC. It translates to CASSQGGTSDPYEQYF.